Below are 9 T cell receptor beta chains sequenced from a single sample in a study of shared clonotypes between healthy human individuals. Assay: immunoSEQ multiplex PCR; the TCRdb copy retains only in-frame clones and omits some. The table includes about 2.3 million clones, approximately 93% detected once. Input material: naive CD4+ T cells from PBMCs. Regarding subset: CD45RA+ positively selected. These receptors were taken from a man between 18 and 29 years old in good health. Some clones in this sample may be carry-over from other donors' samples.

The CDR3 nucleotides are TGCGCCAGCAGCTTGGGTGGGACAGGGGAAGAAAAACTGTTTTTT. Encoded protein: CASSLGGTGEEKLFF. The V gene is TRBV5-1, the J gene TRBJ1-4; TRBD1 matches at 10 bases. Per germline, CDR1 SGHRS and CDR2 YFSETQ. The CDR3 is 15 amino acids. Germline trimming cut 0 bases from V and 8 bases from J; bases unmatched to any gene: 4.

The chain links TRBV5-4 to TRBJ1-2; 12 bases align to TRBD1. J was trimmed by 7 bases and V by 0 bases; bases with no gene match: 7. The CDR3 loop spans 16 amino acids. Germline CDR1 and CDR2: SGHNT and YYREEE (reference sequence). The DNA for the CDR3 is TGTGCCAGCAGCTTGGATTGGGGACAGGGGGCGGCTGGCTACACCTTC. It is translated as CASSLDWGQGAAGYTF.

The J gene is TRBJ1-1, the V gene TRBV28; no reliable D call. Per germline, CDR1 MDHEN and CDR2 SYDVKM. The CDR3 is made up of 12 amino acids. The germline V and J ends were trimmed by 6 bases and 7 bases, with 12 bases remaining between them. The CDR3 sequence: CASRKDEVEAFF. As DNA, the CDR3 is TGTGCCAGCAGGAAAGACGAAGTTGAAGCTTTCTTT.

The gene calls are TRBV5-4 and TRBJ1-3; D gene ambiguous. There are 12 residues in the CDR3. V lost 3 bases to trimming and J lost 6 bases, with 7 bases between them. CDR1 and CDR2 (germline): SGHNT, YYREEE (reference sequence). The CDR3 region has the DNA TGTGCCAGCAGCTCGTCCCCAAACACCATATATTTT. Translation: CASSSSPNTIYF.

J is TRBJ2-1 and V is TRBV9; 8 bases agree with TRBD1. Germline CDR1 SGDLS, CDR2 YYNGEE. CDR3 length: 15 residues. V was pared by 3 bases and J by 7 bases, with 9 bases of the junction left unmatched. CDR3 nucleotides: TGTGCCAGCAGCGCTACAGGGGGGCGGATGAATGAGCAGTTCTTC. Its protein is CASSATGGRMNEQFF.

The chain employs TRBV23-1 and TRBJ1-2; D is ambiguous. TRBV23-1 is identified as an open reading frame with a role that is uncertain. With 0 bases removed from V and 6 bases from J, the gap between germline ends came to 8 bases. The CDR3 runs 13 residues. The CDR3 spells CASSQSREDGYTF. The CDR3 DNA is TGCGCCAGCAGTCAATCCCGGGAGGATGGCTACACCTTC.

Concerning this clone: This same CDR3 is encoded by further DNA sequences in the sample. V usage is TRBV11-2 and J usage is TRBJ2-3; 8 positions match TRBD2. The germline CDR1 and CDR2 sequences are SGHAT and FQNNGV. This CDR3 is built from 14 residues. Trimming at V came to 6 bases and at J to 4 bases, leaving 6 bases not matched to a gene. CDR3 in amino acids: CASRGTRVADTQYF. In DNA form, the CDR3 reads TGTGCCAGCAGGGGGACTAGGGTCGCAGATACGCAGTATTTT.

Only one count was recorded for this clone. The chain recombines TRBV9 with TRBJ2-3; 10 positions match TRBD2. After removal of 2 bases from V and 4 bases from J, the junction contained 10 bases not matched to a gene. The CDR3 spans 17 residues. CDR1 is SGDLS and CDR2 is YYNGEE in the germline V gene. Here the CDR3 reads CASSVQAGGPLPDTQYF. CDR3 coding DNA: TGTGCCAGCAGCGTTCAAGCGGGAGGGCCACTTCCAGATACGCAGTATTTT.

This chain connects TRBV18 to TRBJ2-7; D gene unclear. The V gene lost 3 bases and the J gene lost 6 bases, with 9 bases spanning the gap. In germline, CDR1 is KGHSH, CDR2 LQKENI. CDR3 size: 12 residues. The DNA for the CDR3 is TGTGCCAGCTCACCCGGCTCGATCGAGCAGTACTTC. This sequence encodes CASSPGSIEQYF.